This T cell receptor beta chain was captured in a study of early T cells in non-severe SARS-CoV-2 infection. TCRdb reanalysed the 5' RACE reads using MiXCR and keeps one entry per CDR3 protein. Of nearly 95,000 distinct CDR3 sequences listed, around 16% are singletons. CDR1 is KGHDR and CDR2 is SFDVKD in the germline V gene. The CDR3 covers 17 residues. Losses at the gene ends were 4 bases for V and 3 bases for J; bases not matched to a gene: 10. The table lists this clonotype with many counts. The origin of this receptor is an adult who was a healthcare worker with PCR-confirmed SARS-CoV-2 infection or an uninfected control (not recorded which). The sample here was whole blood, taken at baseline. The V and J genes are TRBV24-1 and TRBJ2-1, with TRBD2 matching over 8 bases. CDR3 protein: CATSEGGLAVDYNEQFF. CDR3 DNA: TGTGCCACCAGTGAGGGAGGACTAGCAGTCGACTACAATGAGCAGTTCTTC.